The 18 T cell receptor beta chains below all came from one sample that was sequenced in a study of blood T cell repertoires in COVID-19. Only in-frame clones appear in the TCRdb table, and some are missing; sequencing was by immunoSEQ multiplex PCR. The repertoire holds about 270,000 clones, with around nine tenths as singletons. Sequenced: peripheral blood. The receptors originated from a woman aged 60-75 years who had recovered from COVID-19.

With respect to this clone: A read error may account for a junction end that differs from germline. V and J are TRBV5-4 and TRBJ2-5; TRBD1 matches at 8 bases. The CDR3 loop spans 14 amino acids. From germline, CDR1 is SGHNT and CDR2 YYREEE (reference sequence). This CDR3 is CASSLDRVGETQYF. The CDR3 bases are TGTGCCAGCAGTTTGGACAGGGTAGGGGAGACCCAGTACTTC.

Written as DNA, the CDR3 is TGTGCCAGCAGCTTTGGCCGGGACAGGGCCGTCCGACTGTTTTTT. Residues: CASSFGRDRAVRLFF. This chain connects TRBV5-8 to TRBJ1-4, with 9 nucleotides matching TRBD1. Germline V gene data show CDR1 as SGHTS and CDR2 as YDEGEE. Trimming at V came to 2 bases and at J to 13 bases, leaving 12 bases not matched to a gene. The CDR3 spans 15 residues. Variable domain in full (rest from reference TRBV5-8 and TRBJ1-4): EAGVTQSPTHLIKTRGQQATLRCSPISGHTSVYWYQQALGLGLQFLLWYDEGEERNRGNFPPRFSGRQFPNYSSELNVNALELEDSALYLCASSFGRDRAVRLFFGSGTQLSVL.

V is TRBV7-9 and J is TRBJ1-2; maybe TRBD1 (6 bases). Germline V gene data show CDR1 as SEHNR and CDR2 as FQNEAQ (reference sequence). V was clipped by 1 base and J by 7 bases, with 19 bases between them. CDR3 length: 16 amino acids. CDR3 residues: CASSLVVAGGSVGYTF. As DNA, the CDR3 is TGTGCCAGCAGCTTAGTTGTGGCGGGGGGCTCAGTTGGCTACACCTTC.

Here the CDR3 DNA reads TGTGCCAGCTCACCGTCCGGGACAGGTAATGAAAAACTGTTTTTT. Encoded protein: CASSPSGTGNEKLFF. The genes are TRBV18 and TRBJ1-4; the match to TRBD1 covers 8 bases. This CDR3 is 15 amino acids long. Germline loops: CDR1 KGHSH, CDR2 LQKENI. V was clipped by 3 bases and J by 4 bases; unmatched bases: 4.

For the CDR3, the DNA is TGTGCCAGCAGTGATGGGGACAGGGGGCCTGGTGGCTACACCTTC. As protein: CASSDGDRGPGGYTF. V is TRBV6-1 and J is TRBJ1-2, with 12 bases fitting TRBD1. Germline V CDR1 and CDR2: MNHNS, SASEGT. This CDR3 is 15 amino acids long. The V and J ends lost 3 bases and 7 bases, in that order; junction bases with no gene match: 6.

This clone was recorded only once. The chain carries TRBV27 and TRBJ1-4; D is unclear. Trimming removed 6 bases at V and 0 bases at J, with 17 bases between. The germline gives CDR1 MNHEY, CDR2 SMNVEV (reference sequence). The CDR3 totals 17 residues. CDR3: CASRHTSGRPTNEKLFF. CDR3 in DNA: TGTGCCAGCAGACACACCTCCGGGAGGCCAACTAATGAAAAACTGTTTTTT.

The chain carries TRBV7-9 and TRBJ2-5; D remains ambiguous. The V end was cut by 3 bases, the J end by 3 bases, with 8 bases between. The CDR3 is made up of 13 amino acids. Looked up from germline, CDR1 is SEHNR and CDR2 is FQNEAQ (reference sequence). In DNA form, the CDR3 reads TGTGCCAGCAGCTTCCCACAAAAAGAGACCCAGTACTTC. Protein: CASSFPQKETQYF.

The CDR3 reads CASSQDSGRYEQYF. The CDR3 DNA reads as TGCGCCAGCAGCCAAGATAGTGGGAGATACGAGCAGTACTTC. The chain links TRBV4-3 to TRBJ2-7; D is perhaps TRBD2 (5 bases). V was clipped by 0 bases and J by 4 bases, with 10 bases between them. Germline V lookup: CDR1 LGHNA, CDR2 YSLEER. The CDR3 sequence is 14 residues long.

The genes are TRBV6-5 and TRBJ2-5; 9 bases agree with TRBD1. Germline lookup yields CDR1 MNHEY and CDR2 SVGAGI. The CDR3 length is 14 residues. Losses at the gene ends were 7 bases for V and 4 bases for J; bases not matched to a gene: 7. The CDR3 region is CASKLQGAGETQYF. In DNA, the CDR3 is TGTGCCAGCAAACTACAGGGGGCGGGAGAGACCCAGTACTTC.

V usage is TRBV10-2 and J usage is TRBJ2-2; tentatively, D is TRBD1 (6 bases). In germline, CDR1 is WSHSY, CDR2 SAAADI. V was trimmed by 8 bases and J by 2 bases, leaving 9 bases between them. The CDR3 consists of 13 residues. Written as DNA, the CDR3 is TGCGCCAGCGAGGACAGCAACACCGGGGAGCTGTTTTTT. Its protein is CASEDSNTGELFF.

The J gene is TRBJ1-1, the V gene TRBV29-1, with 8 bases matching TRBD1. This CDR3 contains 13 residues. V was clipped by 6 bases and J by 3 bases; unmatched bases: 6. Germline CDR1 and CDR2: SQVTM and ANQGSEA. CDR3 sequence: CSVVDRGYTEAFF. The DNA for the CDR3 is TGCAGCGTGGTCGACAGGGGCTACACTGAAGCTTTCTTT.

The chain is built from TRBV27 and TRBJ1-1; D is possibly TRBD1 (5 bases). V lost 6 bases, J lost 4 bases, and 12 bases lay in between. CDR3 length: 13 amino acids. Per germline, CDR1 MNHEY and CDR2 SMNVEV (reference sequence). CDR3 nucleotide sequence: TGTGCCAGCAGGGACACTTGGGTCACTGAAGCTTTCTTT. Translation gives CASRDTWVTEAFF.

In this sample, this clone turned up a few times. The genes are TRBV19 and TRBJ2-7; 8 bases agree with TRBD2. Trimming took 10 bases from V and 0 from J; bases not matched to a gene: 5. Germline CDR1 and CDR2: LNHDA and SQIVND (reference sequence). This CDR3 has 13 amino acids. CDR3 in DNA: TGTGCCACAAGCGGGGGACTCTCCTACGAGCAGTACTTC. The encoded protein is CATSGGLSYEQYF.

The rearrangement uses TRBV27 and TRBJ2-7; 10 bases are shared with TRBD2. This CDR3 comprises 15 residues. J lost 3 bases, V lost 8 bases, and 10 bases had no gene match. Germline values: CDR1 MNHEY, CDR2 SMNVEV (reference sequence). CDR3 DNA sequence: TGTGCCAGCGGTCGCGGGCTAGCGGGGGTCTACGAGCAGTACTTC. Protein sequence: CASGRGLAGVYEQYF.

Points on this clone: Other DNA sequences in the sample encode the same CDR3. CDR3 protein: CASSLGLAGGTDTQYF. The CDR3, as DNA: TGTGCCAGCAGCTTGGGACTAGCGGGGGGCACAGATACGCAGTATTTT. The J gene is TRBJ2-3, the V gene TRBV7-3; TRBD2 aligns across 14 bases. V lost 3 bases and J lost 1; bases outside the gene matches: 0. Per the germline V gene, CDR1 is SGHTA and CDR2 is FQGTGA. The CDR3 contains 16 residues.

The chain combines TRBV4-1 with TRBJ2-1, with a weak D call TRBD2 (6 bases). The CDR3 contains 16 residues. Trimming removed 1 base at V and 1 base at J, with 11 bases between. Germline values: CDR1 MGHRA, CDR2 YSYEKL. In DNA, the CDR3 is TGCGCCAGCAGCCAAGCGGCGGGGCGATCCTACAATGAGCAGTTCTTC. This sequence encodes CASSQAAGRSYNEQFF.

The chain employs TRBV5-8 and TRBJ1-4; D gene uncertain. The V end was cut by 4 bases, the J end by 4 bases, with 14 bases between. Looked up from germline, CDR1 is SGHTS and CDR2 is YDEGEE. The CDR3 is 15 residues long. The CDR3, as DNA: TGTGCCAGCAGCCCCCCCGAGAGGAGTAATGAAAAACTGTTTTTT. Protein product: CASSPPERSNEKLFF. Supplemented by reference TRBV5-8 and TRBJ1-4, the full variable domain reads EAGVTQSPTHLIKTRGQQATLRCSPISGHTSVYWYQQALGLGLQFLLWYDEGEERNRGNFPPRFSGRQFPNYSSELNVNALELEDSALYLCASSPPERSNEKLFFGSGTQLSVL.

The chain links TRBV7-6 to TRBJ2-7; 8 nucleotides agree with TRBD1. Germline V gene sequence: CDR1 SGHVS, CDR2 FNYEAQ. Losses at the gene ends were 4 bases for V and 5 bases for J; bases not matched to a gene: 13. The CDR3 has 16 amino acids. The DNA of the CDR3 is TGTGCCAGCAGCTCTAGCGAGGACAGGGAAGACAACGAGCAGTACTTC. Residues: CASSSSEDREDNEQYF.